The 24 T cell receptor beta chains reported below all come from one sample, sequenced in a study of blood T cell repertoires in COVID-19. Sequencing used immunoSEQ multiplex PCR; TCRdb keeps in-frame clones, though not all of them. The repertoire holds about 360,000 clones, with around 87% as singletons. The sample consisted of PBMCs or T cells enriched from blood (not recorded which). These receptors were taken from a middle-aged man in a cohort exposed to, infected with or recovered from COVID-19 (not recorded which).

Comment on this clone: This same CDR3 is encoded by further DNA sequences in the sample. The chain carries TRBV30 and TRBJ2-3; D unclear. V lost 1 base, J lost 6 bases, and 5 bases lay in between. Germline CDR1 reads GTSNPN; CDR2 reads SVGIG (reference sequence). This CDR3 has 11 residues. For the CDR3, the DNA is TGTGCCTGGAGTGGCGGTGATACGCAGTATTTT. Protein: CAWSGGDTQYF.

The chain's CDR3 is CASSHSSQDTQYF. DNA of the CDR3: TGTGCCAGCAGCCACTCTAGTCAAGATACGCAGTATTTT. The rearrangement links TRBV7-2 to TRBJ2-3; D ambiguous. CDR1 and CDR2 from the germline V gene are SGHTA and FQGNSA. V was clipped by 5 bases and J by 5 bases, with 11 bases between them. The CDR3 is made up of 13 amino acids.

The chain is built from TRBV10-2 and TRBJ2-7, with 10 bases that match TRBD2. Germline CDR1 reads WSHSY; CDR2 reads SAAADI. Germline trimming cut 6 bases from V and 2 bases from J; bases unmatched to any gene: 4. The CDR3 is 14 residues long. The CDR3 here is CASSLAGGTYEQYF. The DNA of the CDR3 is TGCGCCAGCAGCTTAGCGGGAGGAACCTACGAGCAGTACTTC.

The chain employs TRBV4-2 and TRBJ2-1; TRBD2 aligns across 12 bases. This CDR3 is 23 amino acids long. Germline trimming cut 4 bases from V and 5 bases from J; bases unmatched to any gene: 27. Germline V CDR1 and CDR2: LGHNA, YNFKEQ. As DNA, the CDR3 is TGTGCCAGCAGCCTTCGGGACAGGGGCTTAGGGCTAGCGGGAGGGCCAGGGCACAATGAGCAGTTCTTC. Its protein product is CASSLRDRGLGLAGGPGHNEQFF.

The chain combines TRBV28 with TRBJ2-7, with 8 bases aligning to TRBD1. The CDR3 is 14 residues long. CDR1 is MDHEN and CDR2 is SYDVKM in the germline V gene. The ends lost 6 bases at V and 0 bases at J; junction bases unmatched: 4. In DNA, the CDR3 is TGTGCCAGCAGACCAGGGGGCTCCTCCTACGAGCAGTACTTC. Protein product: CASRPGGSSYEQYF.

This clone is a singleton in its sample. The V gene is TRBV3-1 (or the pseudogene TRBV3-2), the J gene TRBJ2-7, with TRBD1 matching over 10 bases. CDR1 is LGHDT and CDR2 is YNNKEL in the germline V gene (reference sequence). This CDR3 has 16 amino acids. Trimming took 4 bases from V and 5 from J; bases not matched to a gene: 11. CDR3 residues: CASSRRQGQGLHEQYF. The CDR3 DNA is TGTGCCAGCAGCCGAAGACAGGGACAGGGGCTACACGAGCAGTACTTC.

The chain combines TRBV7-9 with TRBJ1-3; D possibly corresponds to TRBD1 (6 bases). This CDR3 is built from 14 residues. Looked up from germline, CDR1 is SEHNR and CDR2 is FQNEAQ (reference sequence). V lost 5 bases, J lost 0 bases, and 8 bases lay in between. Here the CDR3 reads CASSTGLSGNTIYF. The CDR3 nucleotides read TGTGCCAGCAGCACAGGGCTCTCTGGAAACACCATATATTTT.

This chain joins TRBV7-9 and TRBJ1-2; TRBD1 is a possible D gene (5 bases). Trimming shortened V by 1 base and J by 0 bases, and 9 bases separated the two germline ends. CDR1 SEHNR and CDR2 FQNEAQ come from the germline V gene (reference sequence). CDR3 length: 15 residues. CDR3 sequence reads: CASSLGQPANYGYTF. The CDR3 coding sequence is TGTGCCAGCAGCTTAGGACAGCCAGCTAACTATGGCTACACCTTC.

The chain joins TRBV18 to TRBJ1-2; D not certain. Germline V gene lookup returns CDR1 KGHSH and CDR2 LQKENI. Trimming removed 3 bases at V and 4 bases at J, with 9 bases between. The CDR3 totals 13 residues. The chain's CDR3 is CASSPAVIYGYTF. CDR3 DNA: TGTGCCAGCTCACCTGCAGTCATCTATGGCTACACCTTC.

V and J are TRBV9 and TRBJ2-2; 16 nucleotides match TRBD2. Trimming removed 3 bases from V and 4 bases from J; junction bases left unmatched: 6. The CDR3 sequence is 18 residues long. CDR1 is SGDLS and CDR2 is YYNGEE in the germline V gene. The CDR3 region is CASSGGLAGGPGTGELFF. The CDR3 coding sequence is TGTGCCAGCAGCGGGGGACTAGCGGGAGGGCCAGGCACCGGGGAGCTGTTTTTT.

This clone was seen a handful of times. In DNA form, the CDR3 reads TGCGCCAGCAGGAGCGGTACCTACAATGAGCAGTTCTTC. It specifies CASRSGTYNEQFF. The V and J genes are TRBV5-1 and TRBJ2-1; perhaps TRBD2 as D (5 bases). Germline CDR1 SGHRS, CDR2 YFSETQ. This CDR3 region has 13 residues. V lost 5 bases, J lost 2 bases, and 8 bases lay in between.

The chain recombines TRBV19 with TRBJ1-2; TRBD1 matches 8 bases. Germline-derived CDR1 and CDR2 are LNHDA and SQIVND (reference sequence). With 5 bases clipped from V and 6 bases from J, the junction kept 20 bases outside the gene matches. The CDR3 runs 18 residues. CDR3 in DNA: TGTGCCAGTAGTCCATACCCAGGGCAGGGGGCGATGTCCAATGGCTACACCTTC. Protein product: CASSPYPGQGAMSNGYTF.

The chain couples TRBV2 to TRBJ1-6; 7 positions agree with TRBD1. The length of the CDR3 is 19 residues. Losses at the gene ends were 5 bases for V and 0 bases for J; bases not matched to a gene: 13. Germline V CDR1 and CDR2: SNHLY, FYNNEI. The CDR3 nucleotides read TGTGCCAGCAGTTTACTGGGCGGCAGGGGGAGCTCCTATAATTCACCCCTCCACTTT. Its translation is CASSLLGGRGSSYNSPLHF.

This chain joins TRBV3-1 (or the pseudogene TRBV3-2) and TRBJ2-3, with 10 bases that match TRBD1. The length of the CDR3 is 16 residues. Germline-derived CDR1 and CDR2 are LGHDT and YNNKEL (reference sequence). V trimming: 1 base; J trimming: 3 bases; junction bases outside the gene matches: 4. The CDR3 nucleotides are TGTGCCAGCAGCCAAGGGGCGGGACAGGGGACAGATACGCAGTATTTT. The encoded protein is CASSQGAGQGTDTQYF.

The chain uses TRBV18 and TRBJ2-7; 9 nucleotides agree with TRBD1. The CDR3 is 14 residues long. The germline V gene has CDR1 KGHSH and CDR2 LQKENI. The ends lost 2 bases at V and 2 bases at J; junction bases unmatched: 1. The CDR3 DNA follows: TGTGCCAGCTCACCAGGGACAGGGCCCTACGAGCAGTACTTC. It translates to CASSPGTGPYEQYF.

The J gene is TRBJ2-3, the V gene TRBV7-2; 10 bases match TRBD2. Trimming removed 6 bases from V and 9 bases from J; junction bases left unmatched: 9. The CDR3 totals 14 residues. Germline values: CDR1 SGHTA, CDR2 FQGNSA. CDR3 protein: CASRYLAGVRTQYF. The CDR3 DNA follows: TGTGCCAGCAGATATCTAGCGGGAGTTCGCACGCAGTATTTT.

This sequence joins TRBV10-3 and TRBJ2-7; 8 nucleotides agree with TRBD1. V lost 3 bases and J lost 2; bases outside the gene matches: 12. This CDR3 is built from 17 residues. CDR1 ENHRY and CDR2 SYGVKD come from the germline V gene. The CDR3 is CAISDHRTGTGAYEQYF. In DNA form, the CDR3 reads TGTGCCATCAGTGACCATCGGACAGGGACAGGCGCCTACGAGCAGTACTTC.

This clone was seen only a few times. The chain combines TRBV3-1 (or the pseudogene TRBV3-2) with TRBJ1-2; TRBD1 agrees at 7 bases. Trimming took 5 bases from V and 4 from J; bases not matched to a gene: 7. Germline V gene data show CDR1 as LGHDT and CDR2 as YNNKEL (reference sequence). The CDR3 runs 14 residues. The CDR3: CASSTRQGPYGYTF. The CDR3 bases are TGTGCCAGCAGCACTAGACAGGGACCCTATGGCTACACCTTC.

The chain uses TRBV28 and TRBJ2-5; 7 nucleotides agree with TRBD2. This CDR3 is 13 amino acids long. The junction had 1 base not matched to a gene; V was cut back by 2 bases and J by 4 bases. CDR1 MDHEN and CDR2 SYDVKM come from the germline V gene. This chain's CDR3 is CASSLGGVETQYF. CDR3 nucleotides: TGTGCCAGCAGTTTAGGGGGGGTAGAGACCCAGTACTTC.

This rearrangement joins TRBV11-2 to TRBJ1-6; D remains unclear. The germline V and J ends were trimmed by 1 base and 6 bases, with 7 bases remaining between them. The CDR3 has 14 amino acids. CDR1 and CDR2 (germline): SGHAT, FQNNGV. This chain's CDR3 is CASSLVPRNSPLHF. The DNA of the CDR3 is TGTGCCAGCAGCTTAGTCCCCCGTAATTCACCCCTCCACTTT.

V and J are TRBV11-2 and TRBJ2-1, with 8 nucleotides matching TRBD2. Germline V gene lookup returns CDR1 SGHAT and CDR2 FQNNGV. V lost 4 bases and J lost 5; bases outside the gene matches: 10. The CDR3 spans 16 residues. In DNA form, the CDR3 reads TGTGCCAGCAGCTCTCGATCCGGGACTAGGAACAATGAGCAGTTCTTC. Translating it yields CASSSRSGTRNNEQFF.

The J gene is TRBJ1-1, the V gene TRBV20-1, with 9 positions matching TRBD1. There are 13 residues in the CDR3. In germline, CDR1 is DFQATT, CDR2 SNEGSKA (reference sequence). Trimming took 3 bases from V and 11 from J; bases not matched to a gene: 10. CDR3 protein: CSASPPGQGVAFF. CDR3 DNA sequence: TGCAGTGCTAGTCCCCCGGGACAGGGTGTCGCTTTCTTT.

The chain links TRBV6-6 to TRBJ2-7; a possible D gene is TRBD2 (7 bases). Germline lookup yields CDR1 MNHNY and CDR2 SVGAGI (reference sequence). The CDR3 totals 14 residues. The germline V and J ends were trimmed by 3 bases and 6 bases, with 15 bases remaining between them. This CDR3 reads CASSYQAGHTEQYF. The CDR3, as DNA: TGTGCCAGCAGTTATCAAGCGGGACACACCGAGCAGTACTTC.

This sequence joins TRBV27 and TRBJ2-7; 7 nucleotides line up with TRBD1. CDR1 and CDR2 (germline): MNHEY, SMNVEV (reference sequence). The CDR3 runs 13 residues. V was clipped by 6 bases and J by 4 bases; unmatched bases: 6. CDR3 in amino acids: CASSDLQGYEQYF. The CDR3 DNA follows: TGTGCCAGCAGCGACCTACAGGGGTACGAGCAGTACTTC.